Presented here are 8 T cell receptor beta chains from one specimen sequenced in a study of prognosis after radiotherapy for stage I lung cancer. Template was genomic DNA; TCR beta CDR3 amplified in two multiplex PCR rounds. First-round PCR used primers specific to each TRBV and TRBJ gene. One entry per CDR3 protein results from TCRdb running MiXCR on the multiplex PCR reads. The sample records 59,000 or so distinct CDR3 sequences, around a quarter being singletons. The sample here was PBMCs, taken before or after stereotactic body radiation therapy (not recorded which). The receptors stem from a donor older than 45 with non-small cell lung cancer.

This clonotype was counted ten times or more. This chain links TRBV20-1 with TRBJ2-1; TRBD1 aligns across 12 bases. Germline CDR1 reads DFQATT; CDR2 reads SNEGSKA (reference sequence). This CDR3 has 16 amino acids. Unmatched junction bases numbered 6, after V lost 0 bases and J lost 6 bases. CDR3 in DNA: TGCAGTGCTAGAGATTGGGGACAGGGGGCAGGCAATGAGCAGTTCTTC. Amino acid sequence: CSARDWGQGAGNEQFF.

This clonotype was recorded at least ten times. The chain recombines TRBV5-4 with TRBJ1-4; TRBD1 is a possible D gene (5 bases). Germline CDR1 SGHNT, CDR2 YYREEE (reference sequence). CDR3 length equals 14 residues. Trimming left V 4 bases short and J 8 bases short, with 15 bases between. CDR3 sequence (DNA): TGTGCCAGCAGCCCCGGGAGGGGAGGGGAAAAACTGTTTTTT. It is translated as CASSPGRGGEKLFF.

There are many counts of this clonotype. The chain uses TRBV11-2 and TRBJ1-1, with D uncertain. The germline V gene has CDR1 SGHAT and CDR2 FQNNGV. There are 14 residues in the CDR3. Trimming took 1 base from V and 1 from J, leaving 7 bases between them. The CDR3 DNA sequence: TGTGCCAGCAGCTTAGCGGAGGGGAACACTGAAGCTTTCTTT. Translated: CASSLAEGNTEAFF.

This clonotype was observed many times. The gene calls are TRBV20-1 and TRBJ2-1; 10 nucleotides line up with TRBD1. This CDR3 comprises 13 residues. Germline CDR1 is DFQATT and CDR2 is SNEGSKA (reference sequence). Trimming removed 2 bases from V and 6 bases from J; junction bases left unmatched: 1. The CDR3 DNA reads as TGCAGTGCTAGATGGACAGGGGGCAATGAGCAGTTCTTC. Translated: CSARWTGGNEQFF.

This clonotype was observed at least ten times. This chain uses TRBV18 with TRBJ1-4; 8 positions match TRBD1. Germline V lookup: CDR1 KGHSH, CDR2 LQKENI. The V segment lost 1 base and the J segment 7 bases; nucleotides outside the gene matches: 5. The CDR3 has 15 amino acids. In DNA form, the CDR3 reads TGTGCCAGCTCACCACTCCAGGGGGCATTTGAAAAACTGTTTTTT. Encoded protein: CASSPLQGAFEKLFF.

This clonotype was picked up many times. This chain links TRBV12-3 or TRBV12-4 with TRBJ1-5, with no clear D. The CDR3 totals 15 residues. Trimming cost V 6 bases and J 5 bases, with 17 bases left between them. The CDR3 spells CASSPSGGYDQPQHF. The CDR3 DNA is TGTGCCAGCAGCCCCAGCGGCGGGTACGATCAGCCCCAGCATTTT.

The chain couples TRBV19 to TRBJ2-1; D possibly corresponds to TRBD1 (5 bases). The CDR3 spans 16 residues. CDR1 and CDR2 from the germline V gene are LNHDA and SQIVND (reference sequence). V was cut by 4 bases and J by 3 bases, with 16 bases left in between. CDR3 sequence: CASSTDKGPCYNEQFF. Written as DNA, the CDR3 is TGTGCCAGTAGTACGGACAAGGGGCCCTGCTACAATGAGCAGTTCTTC.

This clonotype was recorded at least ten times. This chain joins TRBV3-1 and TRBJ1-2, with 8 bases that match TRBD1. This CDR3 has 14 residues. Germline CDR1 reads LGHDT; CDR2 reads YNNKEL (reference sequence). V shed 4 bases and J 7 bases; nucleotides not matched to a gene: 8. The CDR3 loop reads CASSPGQGRSGYTF. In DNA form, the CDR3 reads TGTGCCAGCAGCCCCGGACAGGGCCGTTCTGGCTACACCTTC.